The 14 T cell receptor beta chains presented below share a single source sample, sequenced in a study of CXCR3-negative and CXCR3-positive naive CD8 T cells. Which antigens these TCRs recognize remains unknown. General study points: Against CXCR3-negative naive cells, CXCR3-positive naive cells showed more hydrophobic TRB CDR3s.

The authors made the TRB cDNA libraries by 5' RACE using UMI labels. TCRdb re-called the 5' RACE reads and gives one entry per CDR3 protein, without DNA. Its clone listing holds over 50,000 distinct CDR3 sequences. Sequencing used naive CXCR3+ CD8+ T cells from blood. Specified subset: CD45RO-CCR7+CD27+CD95- naive CD8+ T cells expressing CXCR3 (TNR3+). The receptors were gathered from a human donor in good health. Some clones in this sample may be carry-over from other donors' samples.

V is TRBV3-1 and J is TRBJ1-1; the D gene TCRdb calls, TRBD1, cannot be checked with no DNA. The CDR3 consists of 14 residues. Per germline, CDR1 LGHDT and CDR2 YNNKEL (reference sequence). CDR3 loop: CASSQGTGNTEAFF.

The chain has TRBV4-2 and TRBJ2-2; absent DNA, TCRdb's TRBD1 call cannot be checked. The CDR3 length is 15 residues. CDR1 is LGHNA and CDR2 is YNFKEQ in the germline V gene. The CDR3 sequence is CASSRAREISGELFF.

The chain has TRBV19 and TRBJ2-1; TCRdb returns TRBD2, unconfirmable since there is no DNA. Germline assignment: CDR1 LNHDA and CDR2 SQIVND (reference sequence). This CDR3 contains 15 residues. The chain's CDR3 is CASSMWQEGSDEQFF.

The J gene is TRBJ2-1, the V gene TRBV20-1. CDR3 length: 14 residues. Germline CDR1 is DFQATT and CDR2 is SNEGSKA (reference sequence). CDR3 residues: CSARLPSSYNEQFF.

V is TRBV28 and J is TRBJ2-3; TCRdb returns TRBD1, unconfirmable since there is no DNA. CDR1 is MDHEN, CDR2 SYDVKM, per germline. The CDR3 runs to 15 residues. The CDR3 spells CASSLRGGLVSTQYF.

The rearrangement joins TRBV27 to TRBJ2-3; absent DNA, TCRdb's TRBD2 call cannot be checked. The CDR3 has 14 amino acids. Germline values: CDR1 MNHEY, CDR2 SMNVEV (reference sequence). CDR3 protein: CASSRTSPTDTQYF.

The chain combines TRBV27 with TRBJ2-5. This CDR3 contains 14 residues. The germline V gene has CDR1 MNHEY and CDR2 SMNVEV (reference sequence). CDR3 sequence reads: CASSHAVGMETQYF.

The CDR3 reads CASSLEGHGNTF. The chain is built from TRBV12-3 or TRBV12-4 and TRBJ1-2. The CDR3 totals 12 residues.

The chain couples TRBV7-2 to TRBJ1-1; the D gene TCRdb calls, TRBD1, cannot be checked with no DNA. Germline values: CDR1 SGHTA, CDR2 FQGNSA. There are 15 residues in the CDR3. The CDR3: CASSLDFGQVTEAFF.

This chain links TRBV29-1 with TRBJ2-7; the TRBD2 assignment by TCRdb is unverifiable without DNA. The CDR3 spans 17 residues. The germline gives CDR1 SQVTM, CDR2 ANQGSEA. CDR3 loop: CSVGNLGVGPGPYEQYF.

This chain uses TRBV7-3 with TRBJ1-1. Germline CDR1 is SGHTA and CDR2 is FQGTGA. The CDR3 is made up of 13 amino acids. The CDR3 region is CASSSTMNTEAFF.

J is TRBJ1-5 and V is TRBV12-3 or TRBV12-4. The CDR3 contains 13 residues. The CDR3 is CASSSHRNQPQHF.

The chain couples TRBV6-5 to TRBJ2-2; TCRdb selects TRBD1, and the lack of DNA leaves this call unchecked. Per germline, CDR1 MNHEY and CDR2 SVGAGI. This CDR3 region has 15 residues. The CDR3 here is CASTQYREITGELFF.

This rearrangement joins TRBV10-3 to TRBJ1-3. The germline gives CDR1 ENHRY, CDR2 SYGVKD. This CDR3 contains 14 residues. Here the CDR3 reads CAISDGDSGNTIYF.